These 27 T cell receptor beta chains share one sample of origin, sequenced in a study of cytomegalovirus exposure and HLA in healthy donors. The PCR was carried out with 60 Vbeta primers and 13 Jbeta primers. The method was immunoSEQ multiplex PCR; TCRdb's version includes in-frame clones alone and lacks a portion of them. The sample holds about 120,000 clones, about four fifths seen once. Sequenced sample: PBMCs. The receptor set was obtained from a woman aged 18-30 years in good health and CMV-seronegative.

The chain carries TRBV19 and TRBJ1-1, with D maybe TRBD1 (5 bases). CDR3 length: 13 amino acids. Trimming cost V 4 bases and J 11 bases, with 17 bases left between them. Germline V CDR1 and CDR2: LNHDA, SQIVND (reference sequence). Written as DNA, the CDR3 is TGTGCCAGTAGTACCCTGTGGCAGGGCAGGGCTTTCTTT. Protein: CASSTLWQGRAFF.

CDR3 DNA sequence: TGTGCCAGCAGCGTTCTAGCGGGAAGGTACAATGAGCAGTTCTTC. Amino acids: CASSVLAGRYNEQFF. The rearrangement joins TRBV4-2 to TRBJ2-1, with 9 nucleotides matching TRBD2. The V gene's germline CDR1 is LGHNA and CDR2 YNFKEQ. V was pared by 5 bases and J by 4 bases, with 6 bases of the junction left unmatched. This CDR3 is built from 15 residues.

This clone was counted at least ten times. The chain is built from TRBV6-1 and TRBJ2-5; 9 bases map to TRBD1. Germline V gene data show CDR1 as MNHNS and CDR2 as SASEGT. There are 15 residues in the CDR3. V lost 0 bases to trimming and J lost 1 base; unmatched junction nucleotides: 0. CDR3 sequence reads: CASSEATGGQETQYF. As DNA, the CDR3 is TGTGCCAGCAGTGAAGCGACAGGGGGCCAAGAGACCCAGTACTTC.

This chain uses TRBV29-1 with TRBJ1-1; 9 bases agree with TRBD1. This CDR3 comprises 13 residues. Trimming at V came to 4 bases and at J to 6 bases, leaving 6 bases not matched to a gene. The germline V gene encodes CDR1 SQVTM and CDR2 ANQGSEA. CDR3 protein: CSVVTGGWAEAFF. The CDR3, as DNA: TGCAGCGTTGTAACAGGGGGCTGGGCTGAAGCTTTCTTT.

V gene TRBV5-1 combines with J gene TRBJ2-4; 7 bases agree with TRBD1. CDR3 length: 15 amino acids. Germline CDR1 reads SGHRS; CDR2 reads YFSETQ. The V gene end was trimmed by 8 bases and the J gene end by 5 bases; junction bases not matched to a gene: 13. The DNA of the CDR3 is TGCGCCAGTACTCTGGTCGGGGACAGCGAAAACATTCAGTACTTC. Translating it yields CASTLVGDSENIQYF.

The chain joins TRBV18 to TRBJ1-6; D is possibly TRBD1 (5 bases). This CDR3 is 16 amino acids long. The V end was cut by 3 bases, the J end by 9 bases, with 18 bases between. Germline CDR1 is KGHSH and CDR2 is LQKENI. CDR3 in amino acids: CASSPSGEGPGSPLHF. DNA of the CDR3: TGTGCCAGCTCACCCTCGGGGGAAGGACCGGGTTCACCCCTCCACTTT.

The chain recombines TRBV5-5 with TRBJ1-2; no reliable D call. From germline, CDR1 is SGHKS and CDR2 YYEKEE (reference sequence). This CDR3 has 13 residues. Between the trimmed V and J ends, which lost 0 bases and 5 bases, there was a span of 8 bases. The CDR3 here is CASSLVTNYGYTF. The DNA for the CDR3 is TGTGCCAGCAGCTTGGTGACAAATTATGGCTACACCTTC.

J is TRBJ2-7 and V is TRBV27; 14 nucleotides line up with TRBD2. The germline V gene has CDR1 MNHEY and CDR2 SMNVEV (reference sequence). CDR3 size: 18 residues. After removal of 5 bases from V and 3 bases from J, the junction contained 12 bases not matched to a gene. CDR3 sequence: CASSPGGLAGDAGYEQYF. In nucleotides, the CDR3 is TGTGCCAGCAGTCCCGGGGGACTAGCGGGAGACGCCGGCTACGAGCAGTACTTC.

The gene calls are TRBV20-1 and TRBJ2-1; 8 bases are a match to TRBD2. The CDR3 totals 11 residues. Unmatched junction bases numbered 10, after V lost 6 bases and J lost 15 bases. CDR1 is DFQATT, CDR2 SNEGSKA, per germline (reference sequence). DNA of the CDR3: TGCAGTGCCCCGACTAGCGTTTCGGGGTTCTTC. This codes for CSAPTSVSGFF.

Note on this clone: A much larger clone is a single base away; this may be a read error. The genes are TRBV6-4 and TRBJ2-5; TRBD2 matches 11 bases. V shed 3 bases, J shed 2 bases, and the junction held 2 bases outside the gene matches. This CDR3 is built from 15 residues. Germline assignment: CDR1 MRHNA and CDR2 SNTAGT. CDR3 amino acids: CASSEVAGGQETQYF. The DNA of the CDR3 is TGTGCCAGCAGTGAAGTAGCGGGGGGGCAAGAGACCCAGTACTTC.

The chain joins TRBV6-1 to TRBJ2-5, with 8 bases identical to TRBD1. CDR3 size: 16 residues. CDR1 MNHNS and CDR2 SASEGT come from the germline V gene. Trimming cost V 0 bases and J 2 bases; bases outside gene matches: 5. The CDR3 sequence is CASSEASGQGQETQYF. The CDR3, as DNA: TGTGCCAGCAGTGAAGCCAGTGGACAGGGACAAGAGACCCAGTACTTC.

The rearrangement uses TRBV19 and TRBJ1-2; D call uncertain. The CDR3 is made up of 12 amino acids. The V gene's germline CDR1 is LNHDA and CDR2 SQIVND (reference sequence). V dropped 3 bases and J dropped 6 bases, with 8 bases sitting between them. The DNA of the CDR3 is TGTGCCAGTAGTATGGTCCAGGATGGCTACACCTTC. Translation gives CASSMVQDGYTF.

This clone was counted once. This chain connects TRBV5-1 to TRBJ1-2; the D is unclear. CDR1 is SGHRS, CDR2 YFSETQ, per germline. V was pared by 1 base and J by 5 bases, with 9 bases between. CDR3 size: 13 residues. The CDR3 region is CASSLMAEYGYTF. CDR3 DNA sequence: TGCGCCAGCAGCTTGATGGCTGAATATGGCTACACCTTC. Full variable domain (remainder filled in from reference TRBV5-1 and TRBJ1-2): KAGVTQTPRYLIKTRGQQVTLSCSPISGHRSVSWYQQTPGQGLQFLFEYFSETQRNKGNFPGRFSGRQFSNSRSEMNVSTLELGDSALYLCASSLMAEYGYTFGSGTRLTVV.

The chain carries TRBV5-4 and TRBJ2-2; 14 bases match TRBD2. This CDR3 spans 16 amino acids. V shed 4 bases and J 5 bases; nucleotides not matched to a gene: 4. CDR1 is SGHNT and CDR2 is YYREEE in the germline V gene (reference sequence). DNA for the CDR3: TGTGCCAGCAGCATGGGACTAGCGGGGGAAACCGGGGAGCTGTTTTTT. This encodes CASSMGLAGETGELFF. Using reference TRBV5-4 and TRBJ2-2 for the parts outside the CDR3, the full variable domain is ETGVTQSPTHLIKTRGQQVTLRCSSQSGHNTVSWYQQALGQGPQFIFQYYREEENGRGNFPPRFSGLQFPNYSSELNVNALELDDSALYLCASSMGLAGETGELFFGEGSRLTVL.

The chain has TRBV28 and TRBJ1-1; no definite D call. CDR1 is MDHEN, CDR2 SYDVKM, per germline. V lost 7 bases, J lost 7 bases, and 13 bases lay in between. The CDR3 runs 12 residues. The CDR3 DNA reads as TGTGCCAGCACCGGGTCGGGGTTTGAAGCTTTCTTT. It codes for CASTGSGFEAFF.

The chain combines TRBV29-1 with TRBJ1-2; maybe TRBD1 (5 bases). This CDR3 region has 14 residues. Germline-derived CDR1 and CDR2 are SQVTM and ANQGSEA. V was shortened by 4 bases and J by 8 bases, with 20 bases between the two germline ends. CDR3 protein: CSVVAGIKMLGYTF. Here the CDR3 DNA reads TGCAGCGTTGTGGCAGGGATTAAGATGTTGGGCTACACCTTC.

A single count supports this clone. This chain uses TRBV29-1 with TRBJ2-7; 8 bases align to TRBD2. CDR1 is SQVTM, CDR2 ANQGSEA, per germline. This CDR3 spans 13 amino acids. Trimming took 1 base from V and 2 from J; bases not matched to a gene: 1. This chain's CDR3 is CSVEVAGPYEQYF. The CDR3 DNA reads TGCAGCGTTGAAGTAGCGGGACCCTACGAGCAGTACTTC.

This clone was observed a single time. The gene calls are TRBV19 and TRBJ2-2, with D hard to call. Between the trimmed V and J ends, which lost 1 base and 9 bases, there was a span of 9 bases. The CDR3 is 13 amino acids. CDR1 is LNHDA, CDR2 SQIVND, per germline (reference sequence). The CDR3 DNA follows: TGTGCCAGTAGTATAGCAGGATCCCGGGAGCTGTTTTTT. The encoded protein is CASSIAGSRELFF.

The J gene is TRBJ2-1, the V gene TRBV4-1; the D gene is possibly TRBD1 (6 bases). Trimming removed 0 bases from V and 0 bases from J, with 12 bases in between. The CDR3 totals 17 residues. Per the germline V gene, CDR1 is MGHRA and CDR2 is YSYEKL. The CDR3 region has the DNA TGCGCCAGCAGCCAAGATCTTCAACAGGGCTCCTACAATGAGCAGTTCTTC. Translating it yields CASSQDLQQGSYNEQFF.

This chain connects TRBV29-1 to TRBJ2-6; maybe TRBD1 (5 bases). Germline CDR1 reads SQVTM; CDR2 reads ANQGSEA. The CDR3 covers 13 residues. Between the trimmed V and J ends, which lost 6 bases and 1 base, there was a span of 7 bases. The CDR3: CSVHRSGANVLTF. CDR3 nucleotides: TGCAGCGTCCACAGGTCTGGGGCCAACGTCCTGACTTTC.

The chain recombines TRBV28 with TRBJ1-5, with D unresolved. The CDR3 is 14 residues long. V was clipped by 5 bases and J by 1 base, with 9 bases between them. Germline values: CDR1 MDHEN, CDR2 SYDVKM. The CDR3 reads CASSLVMSNQPQHF. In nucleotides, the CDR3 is TGTGCCAGCAGTCTTGTTATGAGCAATCAGCCCCAGCATTTT.

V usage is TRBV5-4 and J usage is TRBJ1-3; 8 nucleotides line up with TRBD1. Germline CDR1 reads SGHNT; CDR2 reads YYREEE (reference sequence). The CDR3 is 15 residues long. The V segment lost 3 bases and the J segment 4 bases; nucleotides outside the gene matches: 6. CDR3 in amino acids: CASSSTGGTGNTIYF. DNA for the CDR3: TGTGCCAGCAGCTCAACAGGGGGGACGGGAAACACCATATATTTT.

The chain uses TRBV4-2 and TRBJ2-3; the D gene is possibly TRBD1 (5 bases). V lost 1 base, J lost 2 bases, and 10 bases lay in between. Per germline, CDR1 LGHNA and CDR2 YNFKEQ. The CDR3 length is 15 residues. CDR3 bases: TGTGCCAGCAGCCAAGGGATCGGACACACAGATACGCAGTATTTT. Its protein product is CASSQGIGHTDTQYF.

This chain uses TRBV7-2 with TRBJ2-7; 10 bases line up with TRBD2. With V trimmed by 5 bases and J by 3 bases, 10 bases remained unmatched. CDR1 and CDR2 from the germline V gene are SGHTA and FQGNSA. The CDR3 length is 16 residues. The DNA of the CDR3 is TGTGCCAGCAGCCCCCCGGGTTTAGCGGGAGGCTACGAGCAGTACTTC. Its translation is CASSPPGLAGGYEQYF.

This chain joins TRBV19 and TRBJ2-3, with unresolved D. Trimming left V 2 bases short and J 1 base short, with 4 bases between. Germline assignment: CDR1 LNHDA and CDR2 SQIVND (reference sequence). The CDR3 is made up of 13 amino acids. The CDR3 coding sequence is TGTGCCAGTAGTATACAGGGCACAGATACGCAGTATTTT. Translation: CASSIQGTDTQYF.

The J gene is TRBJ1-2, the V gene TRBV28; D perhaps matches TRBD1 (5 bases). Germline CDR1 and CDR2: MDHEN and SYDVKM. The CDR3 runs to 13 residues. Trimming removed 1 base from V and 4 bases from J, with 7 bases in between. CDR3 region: CASSLSGSYGYTF. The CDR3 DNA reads TGTGCCAGCAGTTTATCAGGGTCCTATGGCTACACCTTC.

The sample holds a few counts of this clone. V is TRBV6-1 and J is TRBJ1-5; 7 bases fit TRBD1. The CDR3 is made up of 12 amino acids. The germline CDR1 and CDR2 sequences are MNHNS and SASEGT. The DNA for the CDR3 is TGTGCAGCCGGACAGGCTGATCAGCCCCAGCATTTT. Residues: CAAGQADQPQHF.